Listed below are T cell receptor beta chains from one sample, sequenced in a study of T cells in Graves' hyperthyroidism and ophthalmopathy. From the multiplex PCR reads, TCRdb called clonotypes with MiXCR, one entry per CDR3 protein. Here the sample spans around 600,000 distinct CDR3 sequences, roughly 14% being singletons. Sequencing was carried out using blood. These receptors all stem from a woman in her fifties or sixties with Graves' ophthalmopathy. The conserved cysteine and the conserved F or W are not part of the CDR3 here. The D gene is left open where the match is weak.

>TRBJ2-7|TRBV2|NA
ASRSQRSYEQY
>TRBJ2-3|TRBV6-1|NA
ASRQGSDTQY
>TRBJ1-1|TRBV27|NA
ASIGDMNTEAF
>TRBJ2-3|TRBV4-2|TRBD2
ASSQEKSSGISTDTQY
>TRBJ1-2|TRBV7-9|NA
ASSTGGPSGYT
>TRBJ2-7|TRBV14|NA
ASSQGLGNGYEQY
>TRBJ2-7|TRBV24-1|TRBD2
ATSDPGLAGDEQY
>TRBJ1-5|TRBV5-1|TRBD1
ASAKQGARQPQH
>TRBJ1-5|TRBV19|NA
ASSERDQPQH
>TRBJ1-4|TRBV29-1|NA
SVATPKLF
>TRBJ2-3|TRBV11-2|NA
ASSLVDRTTDTQY
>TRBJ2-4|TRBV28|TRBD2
ASREAGDGAKNIQY
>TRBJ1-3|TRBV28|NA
ASSFGRADTIY
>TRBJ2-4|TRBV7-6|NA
ASSLGSGIAKNIQY
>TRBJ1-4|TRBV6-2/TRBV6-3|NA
ASSYSMERAANEKLF
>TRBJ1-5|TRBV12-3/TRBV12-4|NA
ASSASRGWQPQH
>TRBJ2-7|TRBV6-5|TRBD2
ASSYGAGVYGEQY
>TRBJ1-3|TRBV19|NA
ASSIEGNSGNTIY
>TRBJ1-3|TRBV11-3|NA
ASTRASSGNTIY
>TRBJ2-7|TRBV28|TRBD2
ASSLSPGTSGYEQY
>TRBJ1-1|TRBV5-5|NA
AGSVWEGSTEAF
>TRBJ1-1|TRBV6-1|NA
ASSATVLGTEAF
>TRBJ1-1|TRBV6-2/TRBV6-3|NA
ASSPSRQTTEAF
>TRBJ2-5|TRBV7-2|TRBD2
ASSLDGSGRGKTQY